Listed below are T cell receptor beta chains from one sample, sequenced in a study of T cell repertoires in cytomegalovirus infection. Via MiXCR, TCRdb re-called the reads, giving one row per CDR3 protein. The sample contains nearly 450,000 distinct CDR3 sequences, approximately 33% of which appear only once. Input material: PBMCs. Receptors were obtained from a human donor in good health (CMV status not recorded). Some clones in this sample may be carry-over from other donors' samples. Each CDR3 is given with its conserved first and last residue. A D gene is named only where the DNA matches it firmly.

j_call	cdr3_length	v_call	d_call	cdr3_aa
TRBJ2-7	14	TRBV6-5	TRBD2	CASSSLAGRHEQYF
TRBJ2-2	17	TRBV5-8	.	CASSHIWGAANTGELFF
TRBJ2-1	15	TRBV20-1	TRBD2	CSARGLAGVGDEQFF
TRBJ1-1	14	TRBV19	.	CASRTGGAYTEAFF
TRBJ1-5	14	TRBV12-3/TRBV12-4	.	CASSTAYSNQPQHF
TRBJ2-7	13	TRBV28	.	CASSRGSAYEQYF
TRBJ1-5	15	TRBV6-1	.	CASSAVLPPNQPQHF
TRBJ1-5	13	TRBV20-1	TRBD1	CSAPSTGDQPQHF
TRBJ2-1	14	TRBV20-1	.	CSASSASFVYEQFF
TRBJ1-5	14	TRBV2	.	CASSESRFGQPQHF
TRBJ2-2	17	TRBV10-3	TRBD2	CAISERASGGYTGELFF
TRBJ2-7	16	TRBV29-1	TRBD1	CSVEDPQGQGVGEQYF
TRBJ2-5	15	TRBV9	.	CASSVVASMGETQYF
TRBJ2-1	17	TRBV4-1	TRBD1	CASSQEQGASYGNEQFF
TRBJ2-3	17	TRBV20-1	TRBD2	CSAPNLLAGALLDTQYF